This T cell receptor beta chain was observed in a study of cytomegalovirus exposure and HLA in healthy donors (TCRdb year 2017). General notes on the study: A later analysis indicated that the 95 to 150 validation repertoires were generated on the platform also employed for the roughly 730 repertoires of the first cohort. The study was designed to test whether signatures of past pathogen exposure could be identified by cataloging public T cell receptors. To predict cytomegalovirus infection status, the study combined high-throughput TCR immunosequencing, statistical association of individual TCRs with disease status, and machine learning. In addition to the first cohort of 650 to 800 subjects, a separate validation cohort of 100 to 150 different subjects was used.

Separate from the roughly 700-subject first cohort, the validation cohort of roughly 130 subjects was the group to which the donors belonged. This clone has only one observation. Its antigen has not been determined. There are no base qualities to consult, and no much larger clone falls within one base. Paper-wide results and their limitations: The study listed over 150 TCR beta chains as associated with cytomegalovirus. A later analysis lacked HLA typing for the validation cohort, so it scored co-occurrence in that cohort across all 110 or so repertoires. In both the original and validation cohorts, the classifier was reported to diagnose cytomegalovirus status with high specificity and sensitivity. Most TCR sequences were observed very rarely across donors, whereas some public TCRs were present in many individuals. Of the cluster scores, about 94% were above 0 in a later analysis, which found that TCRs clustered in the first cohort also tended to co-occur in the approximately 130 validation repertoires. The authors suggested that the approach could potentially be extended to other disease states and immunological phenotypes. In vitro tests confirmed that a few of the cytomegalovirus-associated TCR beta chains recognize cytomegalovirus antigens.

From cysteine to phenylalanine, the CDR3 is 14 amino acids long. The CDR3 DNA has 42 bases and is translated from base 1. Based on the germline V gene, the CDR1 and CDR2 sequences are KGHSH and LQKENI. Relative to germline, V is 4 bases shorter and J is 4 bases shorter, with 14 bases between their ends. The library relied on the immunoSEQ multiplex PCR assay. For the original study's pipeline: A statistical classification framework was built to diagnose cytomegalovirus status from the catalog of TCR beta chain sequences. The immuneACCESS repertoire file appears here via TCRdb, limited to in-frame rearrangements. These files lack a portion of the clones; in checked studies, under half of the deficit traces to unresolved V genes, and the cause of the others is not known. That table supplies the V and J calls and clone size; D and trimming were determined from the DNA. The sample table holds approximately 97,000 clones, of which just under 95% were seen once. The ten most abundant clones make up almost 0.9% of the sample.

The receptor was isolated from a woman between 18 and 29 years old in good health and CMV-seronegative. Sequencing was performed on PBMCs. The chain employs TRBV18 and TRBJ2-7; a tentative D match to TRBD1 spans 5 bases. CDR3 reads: CASSLNRGHYEQYF. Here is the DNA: TGTGCCAGCTCACTAAACCGAGGACATTACGAGCAGTACTTC.